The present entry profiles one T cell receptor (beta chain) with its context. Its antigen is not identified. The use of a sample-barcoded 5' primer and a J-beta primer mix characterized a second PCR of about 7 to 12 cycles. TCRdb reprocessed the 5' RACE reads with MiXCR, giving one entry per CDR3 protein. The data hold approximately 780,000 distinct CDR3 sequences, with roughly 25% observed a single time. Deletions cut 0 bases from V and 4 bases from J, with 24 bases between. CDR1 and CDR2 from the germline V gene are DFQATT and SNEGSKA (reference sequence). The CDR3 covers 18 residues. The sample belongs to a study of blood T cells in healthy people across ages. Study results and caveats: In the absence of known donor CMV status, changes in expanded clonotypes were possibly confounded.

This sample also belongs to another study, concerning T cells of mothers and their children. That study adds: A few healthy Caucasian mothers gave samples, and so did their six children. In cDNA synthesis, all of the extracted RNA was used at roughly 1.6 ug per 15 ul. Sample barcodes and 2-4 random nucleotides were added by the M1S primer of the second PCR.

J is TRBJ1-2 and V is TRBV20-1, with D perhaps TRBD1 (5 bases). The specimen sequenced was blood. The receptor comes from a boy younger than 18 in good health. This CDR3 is CSARDSQGPNPTRYGYTF. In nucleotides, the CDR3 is TGCAGTGCTAGAGATAGCCAGGGCCCAAACCCAACCCGCTATGGCTACACCTTC.